Following are 23 T cell receptor beta chains from one sample sequenced in a study of beta chain features in type 1 diabetes. The authors reverse transcribed all of the isolated RNA, so sequencing captured expressed TCRB transcripts. Sequenced by immunoSEQ multiplex PCR; TCRdb stores in-frame clones only, minus some. The sample has 600,000 to 650,000 clones, about a sixth seen once; the top ten hold roughly 0.098%. Sequences were obtained from naive CD4+ T cells from blood. The receptors shown here come from a man between 18 and 29 years old in good health.

V and J are TRBV25-1 and TRBJ2-3; D might be TRBD1 (6 bases). V lost 4 bases and J 2 bases, leaving 13 bases between the germline ends. Germline lookup yields CDR1 MGHDK and CDR2 SYGVNS. The length of the CDR3 is 15 residues. In nucleotides, the CDR3 is TGTGCCAGCAGTGGAAGGACAGCATACACAGATACGCAGTATTTT. Its protein product is CASSGRTAYTDTQYF.

The V gene is TRBV11-1, the J gene TRBJ1-6; no definite D call. The V end was cut by 8 bases, the J end by 2 bases, with 13 bases between. This CDR3 has 15 amino acids. Looked up from germline, CDR1 is SGHAT and CDR2 is FQDESV (reference sequence). CDR3 in amino acids: CASRLLATYNSPLHF. The DNA for the CDR3 is TGTGCCAGCCGCCTTTTGGCGACCTATAATTCACCCCTCCACTTT.

This chain connects TRBV10-3 to TRBJ2-7; D could derive from TRBD1 or TRBD2 (5 bases each). There are 16 residues in the CDR3. Germline CDR1 ENHRY, CDR2 SYGVKD. V lost 5 bases and J 2 bases, leaving 19 bases between the germline ends. CDR3: CAISNTRDGLTYEQYF. CDR3 sequence (DNA): TGTGCCATCAGTAACACCCGGGACGGTCTCACCTACGAGCAGTACTTC.

This clone has only a few counts. The chain carries TRBV18 and TRBJ1-2, with TRBD1 as a possible D gene (5 bases). Germline CDR1 KGHSH, CDR2 LQKENI. This CDR3 has 13 residues. Trimming shortened V by 1 base and J by 4 bases, and 7 bases separated the two germline ends. The CDR3 nucleotides are TGTGCCAGCTCACCACGGGACGGCTATGGCTACACCTTC. It yields the protein CASSPRDGYGYTF.

The genes are TRBV6-6 and TRBJ1-1; 7 bases are a match to TRBD1. CDR1 and CDR2 (germline): MNHNY, SVGAGI (reference sequence). With V trimmed by 0 bases and J by 1 base, 2 bases remained unmatched. This CDR3 contains 15 residues. The CDR3 sequence is CASSYSGQANTEAFF. DNA of the CDR3: TGTGCCAGCAGTTACTCTGGACAGGCGAACACTGAAGCTTTCTTT.

This chain connects TRBV7-9 to TRBJ2-7; D is possibly TRBD2 (5 bases). Looked up from germline, CDR1 is SEHNR and CDR2 is FQNEAQ (reference sequence). CDR3 size: 15 residues. The germline V and J ends were trimmed by 5 bases and 2 bases, with 16 bases remaining between them. CDR3 protein: CASSPGVGSPYEQYF. The CDR3 DNA reads TGTGCCAGCAGCCCCGGGGTAGGGAGCCCCTACGAGCAGTACTTC.

This clone came up a few times. CDR3 region: CSVRRGSGKNTEAFF. In DNA form, the CDR3 reads TGCAGCGTTAGGCGGGGAAGTGGGAAGAACACTGAAGCTTTCTTT. This chain uses TRBV29-1 with TRBJ1-1, with D hard to call. V lost 5 bases, J lost 1 base, and 17 bases lay in between. The CDR3 consists of 15 residues. The germline V gene has CDR1 SQVTM and CDR2 ANQGSEA. The whole variable domain, filled in from reference TRBV29-1 and TRBJ1-1, reads SAVISQKPSRDICQRGTSLTIQCQVDSQVTMMFWYRQQPGQSLTLIATANQGSEATYESGFVIDKFPISRPNLTFSTLTVSNMSPEDSSIYLCSVRRGSGKNTEAFFGQGTRLTVV.

This clone was counted only a few times. This chain connects TRBV6-6 to TRBJ2-7; D perhaps matches TRBD2 (5 bases). The germline V and J ends were trimmed by 2 bases and 4 bases, with 9 bases remaining between them. Per the germline V gene, CDR1 is MNHNY and CDR2 is SVGAGI (reference sequence). CDR3 length: 13 amino acids. CDR3 amino acids: CASSYLSEYEQYF. The CDR3 nucleotides read TGTGCCAGCAGTTACCTTAGCGAGTACGAGCAGTACTTC.

The CDR3 nucleotides read TGTGCCAGCAGCGTACCCGGGACCGCTGGAAACACCATATATTTT. Its protein product is CASSVPGTAGNTIYF. The chain employs TRBV9 and TRBJ1-3; a weak D match, TRBD1 (5 bases). This CDR3 has 15 residues. Trimming left V 1 base short and J 2 bases short, with 10 bases between. Germline-derived CDR1 and CDR2 are SGDLS and YYNGEE. The whole variable domain, remainder taken from reference TRBV9 and TRBJ1-3, is DSGVTQTPKHLITATGQRVTLRCSPRSGDLSVYWYQQSLDQGLQFLIQYYNGEERAKGNILERFSAQQFPDLHSELNLSSLELGDSALYFCASSVPGTAGNTIYFGEGSWLTVV.

The chain employs TRBV7-2 and TRBJ2-7; D might be TRBD1 (6 bases). Germline lookup yields CDR1 SGHTA and CDR2 FQGNSA. V was shortened by 2 bases and J by 0 bases, with 8 bases between the two germline ends. The length of the CDR3 is 14 residues. CDR3 DNA sequence: TGTGCCAGCAGCTTAACAGGGAGCTCCTACGAGCAGTACTTC. It specifies CASSLTGSSYEQYF.

The V call is TRBV9, the J call TRBJ2-1, with 10 bases aligning to TRBD2. Germline CDR1 SGDLS, CDR2 YYNGEE. Losses at the gene ends were 0 bases for V and 7 bases for J; bases not matched to a gene: 10. The CDR3 contains 17 residues. The CDR3 DNA is TGTGCCAGCAGCGTAGGGGCTAGCGGGAGTCAGTGGAATGAGCAGTTCTTC. Residues: CASSVGASGSQWNEQFF.

In this sample, this clone turned up a few times. This CDR3 is also generated by other DNA sequences in the sample. The rearrangement joins TRBV28 to TRBJ2-1, with D perhaps TRBD2 (6 bases). The V end lost 1 base, the J end lost 10 bases, and 8 bases lay between the germline ends. CDR3 size: 12 residues. Germline V gene data show CDR1 as MDHEN and CDR2 as SYDVKM. CDR3 coding DNA: TGTGCCAGCAGTTTATCAGGGAGGGAGCAGTTCTTC. As protein: CASSLSGREQFF.

This chain joins TRBV7-3 and TRBJ1-5, with D possibly matching TRBD1 (6 bases). Germline V gene data show CDR1 as SGHTA and CDR2 as FQGTGA. This CDR3 is built from 13 residues. The germline V and J ends were trimmed by 5 bases and 5 bases, with 10 bases remaining between them. CDR3 amino acids: CASSPDSDQPQHF. Written as DNA, the CDR3 is TGTGCCAGCAGCCCGGACAGCGATCAGCCCCAGCATTTT.

The sample holds a few counts of this clone. This chain uses TRBV7-9 with TRBJ2-1; D is perhaps TRBD2 (5 bases). This CDR3 has 15 residues. Germline V CDR1 and CDR2: SEHNR, FQNEAQ (reference sequence). The V end lost 2 bases, the J end lost 1 base, and 9 bases lay between the germline ends. The CDR3, as DNA: TGTGCCAGCAGCTTACTAGCCAGGTCCTACAATGAGCAGTTCTTC. Its protein product is CASSLLARSYNEQFF.

This chain uses TRBV19 with TRBJ2-1; 8 nucleotides match TRBD2. This CDR3 is built from 13 residues. Germline CDR1 and CDR2: LNHDA and SQIVND (reference sequence). V dropped 8 bases and J dropped 5; count of bases not matched to a gene: 5. The CDR3 loop is CASSRTSNNEQFF. Here the CDR3 DNA reads TGTGCCAGTTCGCGGACTAGCAACAATGAGCAGTTCTTC. The complete variable domain, with remaining parts taken from reference TRBV19 and TRBJ2-1, reads DGGITQSPKYLFRKEGQNVTLSCEQNLNHDAMYWYRQDPGQGLRLIYYSQIVNDFQKGDIAEGYSVSREKKESFPLTVTSAQKNPTAFYLCASSRTSNNEQFFGPGTRLTVL.

This clone was observed a few times. CDR3 DNA sequence: TGTGCCAGCAGCCCGGGACGGATAGGTACTTATGGCTACACCTTC. Amino acids: CASSPGRIGTYGYTF. The chain links TRBV7-9 to TRBJ1-2; the D gene is possibly TRBD1 (5 bases). Germline-derived CDR1 and CDR2 are SEHNR and FQNEAQ (reference sequence). V lost 5 bases to trimming and J lost 5 bases, with 18 bases between them. This CDR3 region has 15 residues.

This clone was seen a handful of times. The chain is built from TRBV7-6 and TRBJ2-7; tentative D call: TRBD1 (6 bases). This CDR3 is 14 amino acids long. Trimming took 5 bases from V and 5 from J, leaving 16 bases between them. From germline, CDR1 is SGHVS and CDR2 FNYEAQ. CDR3 sequence reads: CASSLQGQGNEQYF. The CDR3 nucleotides are TGTGCCAGCAGCCTCCAGGGGCAGGGCAACGAGCAGTACTTC.

This clone showed up just a few times. The chain's CDR3 is CASSPGGINQPQHF. The DNA of the CDR3 is TGCGCCAGCAGCCCCGGGGGGATTAATCAGCCCCAGCATTTT. This sequence joins TRBV5-1 and TRBJ1-5, with D perhaps matching TRBD1 (5 bases). Germline loops: CDR1 SGHRS, CDR2 YFSETQ. Deletions cut 4 bases from V and 4 bases from J, with 12 bases between. The CDR3 length is 14 residues.

V is TRBV13 and J is TRBJ1-2, with TRBD1 as a possible D gene (6 bases). V was pared by 6 bases and J by 7 bases, with 15 bases between. This CDR3 is 13 amino acids long. Per the germline V gene, CDR1 is PRHDT and CDR2 is FYEKMQ (reference sequence). The CDR3 DNA is TGTGCCAGCAGGTACACAGGGTCTAGTGGCTACACCTTC. Its protein is CASRYTGSSGYTF.

The V and J genes are TRBV2 and TRBJ1-2, with D uncertain. V was shortened by 4 bases and J by 2 bases, with 8 bases between the two germline ends. The CDR3 sequence is 13 residues long. Germline values: CDR1 SNHLY, CDR2 FYNNEI. The CDR3 is CASSVKGNYGYTF. CDR3 DNA: TGTGCCAGCAGTGTCAAGGGAAACTATGGCTACACCTTC.

This clone was found a few times. This rearrangement joins TRBV5-1 to TRBJ2-7, with D possibly matching TRBD1 (6 bases). CDR3 length equals 19 residues. Trimming removed 2 bases at V and 0 bases at J, with 24 bases between. Germline assignment: CDR1 SGHRS and CDR2 YFSETQ. CDR3 protein: CASSFPDRPAGPYSYEQYF. Here the CDR3 DNA reads TGCGCCAGCAGCTTCCCCGACAGGCCCGCAGGTCCCTACTCCTACGAGCAGTACTTC. The full variable domain, with the rest looked up from reference TRBV5-1 and TRBJ2-7, is KAGVTQTPRYLIKTRGQQVTLSCSPISGHRSVSWYQQTPGQGLQFLFEYFSETQRNKGNFPGRFSGRQFSNSRSEMNVSTLELGDSALYLCASSFPDRPAGPYSYEQYFGPGTRLTVT.

J is TRBJ1-2 and V is TRBV5-1; 12 nucleotides line up with TRBD1. Per the germline V gene, CDR1 is SGHRS and CDR2 is YFSETQ. J lost 6 bases, V lost 4 bases, and 7 bases had no gene match. The CDR3 spans 15 residues. For the CDR3, the DNA is TGCGCCAGCAGCGAAGGGGACAGGGGGCAGAATGGCTACACCTTC. Translated, it gives CASSEGDRGQNGYTF.

This clone was recorded a few times. The rearrangement links TRBV15 to TRBJ2-7; 7 bases are a match to TRBD1. This CDR3 region has 12 residues. V lost 8 bases and J lost 4; bases outside the gene matches: 5. The germline V gene has CDR1 LNHNV and CDR2 YYDKDF (reference sequence). The CDR3 protein is CATANRGYEQYF. Written as DNA, the CDR3 is TGTGCCACCGCGAACAGGGGTTACGAGCAGTACTTC.